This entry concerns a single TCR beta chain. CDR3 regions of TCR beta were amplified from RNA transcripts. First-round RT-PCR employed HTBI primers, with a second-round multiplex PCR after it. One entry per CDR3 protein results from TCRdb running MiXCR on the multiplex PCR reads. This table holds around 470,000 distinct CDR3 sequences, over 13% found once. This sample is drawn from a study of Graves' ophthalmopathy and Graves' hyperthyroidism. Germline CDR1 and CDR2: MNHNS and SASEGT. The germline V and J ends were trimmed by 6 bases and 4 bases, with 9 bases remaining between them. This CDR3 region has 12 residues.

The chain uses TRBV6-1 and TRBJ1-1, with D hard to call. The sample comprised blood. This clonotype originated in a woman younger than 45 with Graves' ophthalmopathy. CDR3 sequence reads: CASRELGTEAFF. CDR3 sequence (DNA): TGTGCCAGCAGGGAACTTGGCACTGAAGCTTTCTTT.